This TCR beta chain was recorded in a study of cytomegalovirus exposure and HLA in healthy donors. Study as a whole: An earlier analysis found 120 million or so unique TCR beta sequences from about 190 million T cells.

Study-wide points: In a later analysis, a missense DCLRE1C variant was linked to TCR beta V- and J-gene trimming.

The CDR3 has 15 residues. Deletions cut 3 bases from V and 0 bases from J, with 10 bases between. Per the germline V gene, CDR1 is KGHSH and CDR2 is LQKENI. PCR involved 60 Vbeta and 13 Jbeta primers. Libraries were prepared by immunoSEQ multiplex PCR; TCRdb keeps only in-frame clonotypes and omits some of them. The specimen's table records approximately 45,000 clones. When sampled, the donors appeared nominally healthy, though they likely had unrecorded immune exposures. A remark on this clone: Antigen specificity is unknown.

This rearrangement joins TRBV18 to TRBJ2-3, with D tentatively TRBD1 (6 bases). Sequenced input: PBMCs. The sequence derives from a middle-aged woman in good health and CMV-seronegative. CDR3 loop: CASSPGHSSTDTQYF. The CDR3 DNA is TGTGCCAGCTCACCGGGACACTCTAGCACAGATACGCAGTATTTT.